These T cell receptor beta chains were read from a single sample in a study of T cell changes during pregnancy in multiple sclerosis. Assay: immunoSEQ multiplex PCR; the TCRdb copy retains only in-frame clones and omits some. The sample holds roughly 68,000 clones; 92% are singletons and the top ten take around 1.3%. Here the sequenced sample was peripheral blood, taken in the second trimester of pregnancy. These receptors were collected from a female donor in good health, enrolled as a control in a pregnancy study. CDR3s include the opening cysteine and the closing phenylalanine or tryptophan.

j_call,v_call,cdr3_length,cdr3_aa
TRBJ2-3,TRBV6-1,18,CASSGGDRALSSTDTQYF
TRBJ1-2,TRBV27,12,CASSPRGYGYTF
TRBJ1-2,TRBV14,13,CASSQADSYGYTF
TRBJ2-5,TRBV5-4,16,CASSPRLAGKQETQYF
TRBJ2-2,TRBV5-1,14,CASSPQANTGELFF
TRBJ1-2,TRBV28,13,CASSFRGFYGYTF
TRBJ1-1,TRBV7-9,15,CASSRGTGWNTEAFF
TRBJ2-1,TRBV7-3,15,CASSLGGGKYNEQFF
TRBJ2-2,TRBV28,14,CASSPYRGGRELFF
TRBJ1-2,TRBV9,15,CASSPMAERGYGYTF
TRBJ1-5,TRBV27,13,CASSQGSNQPQHF
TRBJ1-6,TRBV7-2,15,CASSQQTGQNSPLHF
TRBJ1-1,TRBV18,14,CASSPAQDGTEAFF
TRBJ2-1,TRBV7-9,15,CASSLTGQGNNEQFF
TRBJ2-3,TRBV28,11,CASSLQDTQYF
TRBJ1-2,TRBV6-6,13,CASSYVGAHGYTF
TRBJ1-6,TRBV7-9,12,CASTPGGSPLHF
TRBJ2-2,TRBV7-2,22,CASSLAKGGDRGGLAYTGELFF
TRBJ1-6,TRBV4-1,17,CASSRSGQGAYNSPLHF